The clone carrying this T cell receptor (beta chain) appeared many times. Its target is not known. This sample was included in a study of T cells in Graves' hyperthyroidism and ophthalmopathy. Findings and limits, study-wide: Progression to ophthalmopathy was predicted a median of roughly 6.8 months early. Most thyroid clonotypes expanded above 0.001 appeared in blood too.

V was cut by 5 bases and J by 1 base, with 12 bases left in between. The CDR3 spans 15 residues. Germline CDR1 and CDR2: SGHTA and FQGNSA. TCR beta CDR3 regions were amplified from RNA transcripts. TCR CDR3 underwent first-round RT-PCR with the HTBI primer set. Using its own MiXCR run on the multiplex PCR reads, TCRdb lists one record per CDR3 protein. The sample holds hundreds of thousands of distinct CDR3 sequences; 38% are singletons and the top ten take approximately 10%. Graves' hyperthyroidism showing no ophthalmopathy progression within 18 months was considered stable. Each 10 ml fresh peripheral blood draw supplied the PBMCs.

The chain has TRBV7-2 and TRBJ1-3, with D tentatively TRBD1 (5 bases). Material for sequencing was blood. The TCR was taken from a young man with Graves' hyperthyroidism. The CDR3, as DNA: TGTGCCAGCAGCCCGACAGTGGGGTCTGGAAACACCATATATTTT. Encoded protein: CASSPTVGSGNTIYF.